This T cell receptor (beta chain) originates from a study of metastatic and nonmetastatic thyroid tumors. Original handling: A classifier of distant metastasis in papillary thyroid cancer was built from CDR3 differences (across clinicopathological groups). TCRdb re-analyzed the PCR reads using MiXCR. The V and J calls here are based on TCRdb, not the publication. The data hold tens of thousands of clones, with approximately 15% observed a single time. The sample holds many counts of this clone. The CDR3 has 14 residues. The junction had 5 bases not matched to a gene; V was cut back by 8 bases and J by 3 bases. Germline values: CDR1 SGHAT, CDR2 FQNNGV. Treatment of any kind had been given to no patient before thyroid surgery.

This clonotype originated in a female donor with papillary thyroid cancer or a benign thyroid nodule (not recorded which). Some clones in this sample may be carry-over from other donors' samples. This chain links TRBV11-2 with TRBJ2-1; 9 bases fit TRBD2. The sample comprised blood. CDR3 sequence reads: CASFPTSGYNEQFF. The CDR3 DNA reads as TGTGCCAGCTTCCCGACTAGCGGCTACAATGAGCAGTTCTTC.